This T cell receptor beta chain was documented in a study of blood T cell repertoires in COVID-19. Whole-study context: Whether acute or convalescent, the COVID-19 samples came from the United States, Italy and Spain. In each case, the material was cDNA or gDNA derived from T cells, B-cell-depleted T cells, or PBMCs.

There are 11 residues in the CDR3. From germline, CDR1 is SGHRS and CDR2 YFSETQ. V dropped 5 bases and J dropped 3 bases, with 6 bases sitting between them. Study processing details: Reference gene primer amplification in the assay estimated nucleated cell counts. The protocol was immunoSEQ multiplex PCR, while the TCRdb copy is restricted to in-frame clones and leaves out a portion. Clonal size and the V and J genes are those of that table, whereas D and trimming came from the DNA. The sample records some 30,000 clones, approximately 91% being singletons. The source of this sequence is a man between 65 and 85 years old with active COVID-19. Sequencing was carried out using peripheral blood. The chain uses TRBV5-1 and TRBJ2-7; D uncertain. As DNA, the CDR3 is TGCGCCAGCAGTAGCAACTACGAGCAGTACTTC. Translating gives CASSSNYEQYF.